The 25 T cell receptor beta chains in this list originate from one sample, sequenced in a study of blood T cell repertoires in COVID-19. The protocol was immunoSEQ multiplex PCR, while the TCRdb copy is restricted to in-frame clones and leaves out a portion. In the table there are around 290,000 clones, more than 75% of which are singletons. Sequencing was carried out using PBMCs or T cells enriched from blood (not recorded which). These receptors all come from a woman in her sixties or seventies in a cohort exposed to, infected with or recovered from COVID-19 (not recorded which).

V usage is TRBV24-1 and J usage is TRBJ2-1; 8 bases agree with TRBD2. The ends lost 5 bases at V and 12 bases at J; junction bases unmatched: 14. Germline V CDR1 and CDR2: KGHDR, SFDVKD. The CDR3 runs 15 residues. The CDR3 sequence is CATSGGTRVASAQFF. The CDR3 bases are TGTGCCACCAGTGGGGGGACTAGGGTCGCGAGTGCGCAGTTCTTC.

V usage is TRBV5-5 and J usage is TRBJ2-1; weak D call: TRBD2 (6 bases). The CDR3 runs to 15 residues. V gave up 2 bases and J gave up 4 bases, with 13 bases separating them. The germline V gene has CDR1 SGHKS and CDR2 YYEKEE (reference sequence). The CDR3 loop is CASSLMEGPYNEQFF. CDR3 DNA sequence: TGTGCCAGCAGCTTAATGGAGGGGCCATACAATGAGCAGTTCTTC. The full variable domain, its missing parts supplied by reference TRBV5-5 and TRBJ2-1, is DAGVTQSPTHLIKTRGQQVTLRCSPISGHKSVSWYQQVLGQGPQFIFQYYEKEERGRGNFPDRFSARQFPNYSSELNVNALLLGDSALYLCASSLMEGPYNEQFFGPGTRLTVL.

V usage is TRBV5-1 and J usage is TRBJ1-1; D may be TRBD1 (6 bases). The CDR3 length is 17 residues. V was trimmed by 1 base and J by 0 bases, leaving 16 bases between them. Germline assignment: CDR1 SGHRS and CDR2 YFSETQ. CDR3 DNA sequence: TGCGCCAGCAGCTTGCTAAGGCCCGGACAGATGAACACTGAAGCTTTCTTT. Translating gives CASSLLRPGQMNTEAFF. Drawing the rest from reference TRBV5-1 and TRBJ1-1, the complete variable domain is KAGVTQTPRYLIKTRGQQVTLSCSPISGHRSVSWYQQTPGQGLQFLFEYFSETQRNKGNFPGRFSGRQFSNSRSEMNVSTLELGDSALYLCASSLLRPGQMNTEAFFGQGTRLTVV.

V usage is TRBV27 and J usage is TRBJ1-2, with TRBD1 matching over 8 bases. Germline V gives CDR1 MNHEY, CDR2 SMNVEV (reference sequence). There are 16 residues in the CDR3. The V and J ends lost 5 bases and 3 bases, in that order; junction bases with no gene match: 11. The CDR3 loop is CASSPDDRGVYYGYTF. In nucleotides, the CDR3 is TGTGCCAGCAGTCCAGACGACAGGGGAGTATACTATGGCTACACCTTC.

The gene calls are TRBV19 and TRBJ2-3; TRBD1 agrees at 7 bases. This CDR3 has 14 amino acids. CDR1 LNHDA and CDR2 SQIVND come from the germline V gene (reference sequence). Germline trimming cut 3 bases from V and 5 bases from J; bases unmatched to any gene: 5. The CDR3 bases are TGTGCCAGTAGTATGGGCAGGGGGAAAGATACGCAGTATTTT. Protein sequence: CASSMGRGKDTQYF.

The table lists this clone with a few counts. The V and J genes are TRBV6-5 and TRBJ2-7, with D possibly being TRBD1 (6 bases). V was pared by 1 base and J by 1 base, with 11 bases between. This CDR3 region has 15 residues. The germline gives CDR1 MNHEY, CDR2 SVGAGI. The CDR3 DNA reads TGTGCCAGCAGTTACTTAGCCGGACAGTCCTACGAGCAGTACTTC. Its translation is CASSYLAGQSYEQYF.

This chain uses TRBV6-6 with TRBJ2-1, with a weak D call TRBD2 (6 bases). The V and J ends lost 3 bases and 7 bases respectively, with 13 bases between them. Looked up from germline, CDR1 is MNHNY and CDR2 is SVGAGI (reference sequence). This CDR3 comprises 14 residues. This CDR3 reads CASSYSSVGNEQFF. DNA for the CDR3: TGTGCCAGCAGTTATTCTAGCGTAGGGAATGAGCAGTTCTTC.

This clone was recorded a few times. This CDR3 reads CASSLTGMGNQPQHF. CDR3 nucleotide sequence: TGTGCCAGCAGTCTGACAGGGATGGGCAATCAGCCCCAGCATTTT. J is TRBJ1-5 and V is TRBV6-2 or TRBV6-3; 7 bases are shared with TRBD1. The CDR3 loop spans 15 amino acids. Germline V CDR1 and CDR2: MNHEY, SVGEGT. With 5 bases clipped from V and 2 bases from J, the junction kept 6 bases outside the gene matches.

V is TRBV19 and J is TRBJ2-3, with 7 bases that match TRBD2. The J segment lost 7 bases and the V segment lost 2 bases, leaving 6 bases of the junction unmatched. This CDR3 contains 14 residues. Germline CDR1 LNHDA, CDR2 SQIVND (reference sequence). The CDR3 DNA reads TGTGCCAGTAGTATATCGGGAGCGGGATATACGCAGTATTTT. This gives the protein CASSISGAGYTQYF. Full variable domain (outside the CDR3, taken from reference TRBV19 and TRBJ2-3): DGGITQSPKYLFRKEGQNVTLSCEQNLNHDAMYWYRQDPGQGLRLIYYSQIVNDFQKGDIAEGYSVSREKKESFPLTVTSAQKNPTAFYLCASSISGAGYTQYFGPGTRLTVL.

The chain recombines TRBV19 with TRBJ2-7; possibly TRBD2 for D (5 bases). CDR1 LNHDA and CDR2 SQIVND come from the germline V gene (reference sequence). The CDR3 is 15 residues long. Trimming cost V 5 bases and J 3 bases, with 17 bases left between them. Written as DNA, the CDR3 is TGTGCCAGTAGTCCGGGATCAGACCCTTTCTACGAGCAGTACTTC. Protein: CASSPGSDPFYEQYF.

This chain links TRBV2 with TRBJ2-5; 7 bases fit TRBD2. The CDR3 contains 15 residues. Germline CDR1 and CDR2: SNHLY and FYNNEI. The V gene end was trimmed by 1 base and the J gene end by 7 bases; junction bases not matched to a gene: 9. The CDR3 is CASSEGLAGSGTQYF. CDR3 sequence (DNA): TGTGCCAGCAGTGAAGGACTAGCCGGGAGCGGGACCCAGTACTTC.

The V and J genes are TRBV11-3 and TRBJ2-1; 10 bases fit TRBD1. The CDR3 covers 15 residues. V lost 1 base to trimming and J lost 7 bases; unmatched junction nucleotides: 4. Germline loops: CDR1 SGHNT, CDR2 YENEEA. CDR3 sequence reads: CASSLAGTGVNEQFF. In DNA, the CDR3 is TGTGCCAGCAGCTTAGCCGGGACAGGGGTGAATGAGCAGTTCTTC.

J is TRBJ2-3 and V is TRBV5-1; D perhaps matches TRBD1 (5 bases). Trimming pared 4 bases from V and 0 bases from J, leaving 15 bases between. In germline, CDR1 is SGHRS, CDR2 YFSETQ. The CDR3 runs 16 residues. The CDR3 DNA sequence: TGCGCCAGCAGCCCCTTTACAGGCTCTAGCACAGATACGCAGTATTTT. As protein: CASSPFTGSSTDTQYF.

The chain joins TRBV29-1 to TRBJ1-2; unclear D gene. The CDR3 totals 12 residues. Trimming removed 6 bases from V and 4 bases from J, with 12 bases in between. CDR1 is SQVTM, CDR2 ANQGSEA, per germline. The CDR3 DNA follows: TGCAGCGTGCTGAGAGACTCCTATGGCTACACCTTC. Encoded protein: CSVLRDSYGYTF.

CDR3 sequence: CASSRGQSYNEQFF. CDR3 bases: TGTGCCAGCAGCCGGGGACAGTCCTACAATGAGCAGTTCTTC. This rearrangement joins TRBV27 to TRBJ2-1, with 7 bases lining up with TRBD1. V was pared by 6 bases and J by 1 base, with 3 bases of the junction left unmatched. Germline CDR1 reads MNHEY; CDR2 reads SMNVEV (reference sequence). There are 14 residues in the CDR3.

The CDR3 DNA is TGTGCCAGCAGTAGCGGGAGGTTTCGGGATGAGCAGTTCTTC. Translation: CASSSGRFRDEQFF. V and J are TRBV6-2 or TRBV6-3 and TRBJ2-1; the match to TRBD2 covers 9 bases. Unmatched junction bases numbered 7, after V lost 5 bases and J lost 8 bases. CDR3 length: 14 amino acids. CDR1 is MNHEY and CDR2 is SVGEGT in the germline V gene.

The rearrangement links TRBV18 to TRBJ2-7; D is perhaps TRBD1 (6 bases). CDR3 length: 13 amino acids. CDR1 KGHSH and CDR2 LQKENI come from the germline V gene. Deletions cut 5 bases from V and 4 bases from J, with 12 bases between. The CDR3 here is CASSLGHPYEQYF. The CDR3 DNA reads as TGTGCCAGCTCATTGGGACATCCGTACGAGCAGTACTTC.

Details on this clone: An end of the junction differs from the germline gene, which may be a read error. The rearrangement uses TRBV4-3 and TRBJ1-3; maybe TRBD1 (6 bases). Germline V CDR1 and CDR2: LGHNA, YSLEER. This CDR3 comprises 14 residues. The DNA for the CDR3 is TGCGCCCGCAGCGGGAGGGGGGTGAGAAACACCATATATTTT. This encodes CARSGRGVRNTIYF.

This chain connects TRBV24-1 to TRBJ1-2; no firm D call. Between the trimmed V and J ends, which lost 2 bases and 5 bases, there was a span of 11 bases. The length of the CDR3 is 14 residues. Germline V CDR1 and CDR2: KGHDR, SFDVKD. CDR3: CATSDSGEVYGYTF. DNA for the CDR3: TGTGCCACCAGTGATTCGGGTGAAGTGTATGGCTACACCTTC.

Here the CDR3 reads CASSPKSGTGVEQYF. The CDR3 DNA reads as TGTGCCAGTAGTCCAAAGTCGGGAACAGGGGTCGAGCAGTACTTC. The gene calls are TRBV19 and TRBJ2-7; TRBD1 agrees at 7 bases. Trimming took 5 bases from V and 6 from J; bases not matched to a gene: 13. The CDR3 sequence is 15 residues long. Germline-derived CDR1 and CDR2 are LNHDA and SQIVND (reference sequence).

J is TRBJ2-7 and V is TRBV19, with TRBD2 identical over 13 bases. V was clipped by 6 bases and J by 3 bases; unmatched bases: 5. The CDR3 consists of 15 residues. Germline V CDR1 and CDR2: LNHDA, SQIVND (reference sequence). CDR3 nucleotides: TGTGCCAGTAGCCGTGGGACTAGCGGGAACTACGAGCAGTACTTC. It codes for CASSRGTSGNYEQYF.

The chain recombines TRBV10-2 with TRBJ1-2, with 7 bases lining up with TRBD1. Germline CDR1 is WSHSY and CDR2 is SAAADI. J was trimmed by 4 bases and V by 7 bases; bases with no gene match: 3. The CDR3 extends over 12 amino acids. In DNA form, the CDR3 reads TGCGCCAGCACGACAGGGACCTATGGCTACACCTTC. Translation: CASTTGTYGYTF.

The chain links TRBV28 to TRBJ2-1; 11 bases fit TRBD2. The CDR3 has 14 amino acids. V shed 4 bases and J 9 bases; nucleotides not matched to a gene: 5. The V gene's germline CDR1 is MDHEN and CDR2 SYDVKM. CDR3 region: CASSYTSGRSEQFF. In nucleotides, the CDR3 is TGTGCCAGCAGTTACACTAGCGGGAGATCTGAGCAGTTCTTC.

CDR3 nucleotides: TGCGCCAGCAGCCTTACCCAGGACAGCCACACTGAAGCTTTCTTT. Translating it yields CASSLTQDSHTEAFF. V usage is TRBV4-1 and J usage is TRBJ1-1; a possible D gene is TRBD1 (6 bases). Germline V lookup: CDR1 MGHRA, CDR2 YSYEKL. V gave up 4 bases and J gave up 3 bases, with 15 bases separating them. CDR3 size: 15 residues.

V and J are TRBV2 and TRBJ2-4, with TRBD2 identical over 10 bases. Trimming removed 2 bases from V and 7 bases from J; junction bases left unmatched: 11. Germline CDR1 reads SNHLY; CDR2 reads FYNNEI. The CDR3 has 17 residues. CDR3 DNA sequence: TGTGCCAGCAGTGAATCCCGTCTAGCGGGAGTTTACAACATTCAGTACTTC. This encodes CASSESRLAGVYNIQYF.